A single TCR beta chain is shown here with its context. The antigen is unknown. This sample stems from a study of OX40 agonist ivuxolimab in advanced cancers. Whole-study results and caveats: There was clonal expansion of CD4+ and CD8+ blood T cells by week 6 at 0.1 to 3.0 mg/kg. CD8+ T cells showed, on average, more clonal expansion than CD4+ cells. Which antigen the expanded peripheral T cells recognized is unknown.

The data were produced by immunoSEQ multiplex PCR, yet TCRdb's version contains in-frame clones alone and is incomplete. Of approximately 54,000 clones listed, about 91% were seen once; the top ten hold 8% to 10%. CDR1 is SEHNR and CDR2 is FQNEAQ in the germline V gene (reference sequence). V shed 7 bases and J 7 bases; nucleotides not matched to a gene: 10. CDR3 length: 15 residues. The rearrangement uses TRBV7-9 and TRBJ2-1; the match to TRBD2 covers 10 bases. This TCR came from an adult with an advanced solid tumor such as melanoma, head and neck, liver or kidney cancer. The sample here was CD4+ or CD8+ T cells sorted from blood, taken in a trial of the OX40 agonist ivuxolimab. Written as DNA, the CDR3 is TGTGCCAGCACCGACCTAGCGGGGGACGTAAATGAGCAGTTCTTC. Protein: CASTDLAGDVNEQFF. The whole variable domain, filled in from reference TRBV7-9 and TRBJ2-1, reads DTGVSQNPRHKITKRGQNVTFRCDPISEHNRLYWYRQTLGQGPEFLTYFQNEAQLEKSRLLSDRFSAERPKGSFSTLEIQRTEQGDSAMYLCASTDLAGDVNEQFFGPGTRLTVL.